Reported below is one T cell receptor (beta chain). The J segment lost 4 bases and the V segment lost 6 bases, leaving 2 bases of the junction unmatched. The CDR3 spans 13 residues. Germline lookup yields CDR1 MRHNA and CDR2 SNTAGT. This entry comes from a study of T cell responses to AZD1222 COVID-19 vaccine. Profiled with immunoSEQ multiplex PCR; TCRdb holds only in-frame clones, not every one. The sample holds over 100,000 clones; 86% are singletons and the top ten take around 12%. This sequence joins TRBV6-4 and TRBJ2-3; TRBD1 agrees at 9 bases. This clonotype was sampled from an adult in good health. The sequences come from peripheral blood, collected on day 0 of AZD1222 vaccination. The chain's CDR3 is CASSTGGADTQYF. DNA of the CDR3: TGTGCCAGCAGCACAGGGGGCGCAGATACGCAGTATTTT.